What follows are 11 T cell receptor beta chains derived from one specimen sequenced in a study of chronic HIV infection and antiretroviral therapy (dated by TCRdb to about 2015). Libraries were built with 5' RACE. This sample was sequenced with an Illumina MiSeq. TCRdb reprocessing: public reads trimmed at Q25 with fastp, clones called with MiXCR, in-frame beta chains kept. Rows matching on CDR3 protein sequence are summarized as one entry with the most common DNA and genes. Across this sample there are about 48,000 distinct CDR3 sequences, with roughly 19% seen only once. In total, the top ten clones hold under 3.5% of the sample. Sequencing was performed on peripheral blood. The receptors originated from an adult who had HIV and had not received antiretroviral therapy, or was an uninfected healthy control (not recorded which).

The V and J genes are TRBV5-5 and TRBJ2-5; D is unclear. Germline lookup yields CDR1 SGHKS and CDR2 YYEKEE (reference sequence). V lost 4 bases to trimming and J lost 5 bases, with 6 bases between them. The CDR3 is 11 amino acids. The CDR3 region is CASSEVETQYF. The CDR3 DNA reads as TGTGCCAGCAGCGAAGTGGAGACCCAGTACTTC.

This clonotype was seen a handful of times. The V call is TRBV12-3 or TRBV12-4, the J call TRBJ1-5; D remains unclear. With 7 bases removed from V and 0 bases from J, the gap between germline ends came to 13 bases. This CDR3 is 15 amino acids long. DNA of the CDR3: TGTGCCAGCAAGGCGGGTCTGCCTAGCAATCAGCCCCAGCATTTT. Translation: CASKAGLPSNQPQHF.

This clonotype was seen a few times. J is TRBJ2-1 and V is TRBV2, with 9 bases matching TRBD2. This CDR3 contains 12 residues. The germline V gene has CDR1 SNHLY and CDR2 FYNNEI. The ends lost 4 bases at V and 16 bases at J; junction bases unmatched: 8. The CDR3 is CASSVWTSVVFF. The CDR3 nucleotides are TGTGCCAGCAGTGTTTGGACTAGCGTGGTTTTCTTC. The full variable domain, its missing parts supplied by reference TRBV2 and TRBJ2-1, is EPEVTQTPSHQVTQMGQEVILRCVPISNHLYFYWYRQILGQKVEFLVSFYNNEISEKSEIFDDQFSVERPDGSNFTLKIRSTKLEDSAMYFCASSVWTSVVFFGPGTRLTVL.

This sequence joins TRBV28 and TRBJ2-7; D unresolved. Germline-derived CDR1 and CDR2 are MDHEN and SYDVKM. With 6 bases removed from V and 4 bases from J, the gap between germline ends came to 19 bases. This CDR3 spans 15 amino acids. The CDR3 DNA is TGTGCCAGCAGCCACCGACCCCTGGCCGATTACGAGCAGTACTTC. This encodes CASSHRPLADYEQYF. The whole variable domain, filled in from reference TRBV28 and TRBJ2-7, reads DVKVTQSSRYLVKRTGEKVFLECVQDMDHENMFWYRQDPGLGLRLIYFSYDVKMKEKGDIPEGYSVSREKKERFSLILESASTNQTSMYLCASSHRPLADYEQYFGPGTRLTVT.

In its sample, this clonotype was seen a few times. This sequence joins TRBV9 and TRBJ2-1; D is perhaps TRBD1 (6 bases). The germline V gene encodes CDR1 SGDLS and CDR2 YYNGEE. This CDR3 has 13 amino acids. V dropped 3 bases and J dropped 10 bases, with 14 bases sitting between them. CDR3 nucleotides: TGTGCCAGCAGCGCCATAACAGGGATAGAGCAGTTCTTC. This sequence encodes CASSAITGIEQFF. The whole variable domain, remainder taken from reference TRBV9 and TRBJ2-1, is DSGVTQTPKHLITATGQRVTLRCSPRSGDLSVYWYQQSLDQGLQFLIQYYNGEERAKGNILERFSAQQFPDLHSELNLSSLELGDSALYFCASSAITGIEQFFGPGTRLTVL.

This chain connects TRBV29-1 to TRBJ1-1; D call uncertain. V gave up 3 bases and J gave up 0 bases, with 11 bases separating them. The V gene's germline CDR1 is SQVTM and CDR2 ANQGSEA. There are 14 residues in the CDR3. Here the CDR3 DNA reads TGCAGCGTTGAGGCGACAACCATGAACACTGAAGCTTTCTTT. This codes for CSVEATTMNTEAFF.

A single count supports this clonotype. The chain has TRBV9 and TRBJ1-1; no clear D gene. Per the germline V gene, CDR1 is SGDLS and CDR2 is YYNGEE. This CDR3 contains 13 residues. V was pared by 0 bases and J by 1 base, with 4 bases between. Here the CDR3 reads CASSVGANTEAFF. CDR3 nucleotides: TGTGCCAGCAGCGTAGGGGCGAACACTGAAGCTTTCTTT. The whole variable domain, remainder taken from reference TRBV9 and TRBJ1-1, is DSGVTQTPKHLITATGQRVTLRCSPRSGDLSVYWYQQSLDQGLQFLIQYYNGEERAKGNILERFSAQQFPDLHSELNLSSLELGDSALYFCASSVGANTEAFFGQGTRLTVV.

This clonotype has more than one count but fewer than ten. CDR3 nucleotides: TGTGCCAGCAGCCCGGACCCAAACCGAGCCAAAAACATTCAGTACTTC. As protein: CASSPDPNRAKNIQYF. J is TRBJ2-4 and V is TRBV3-1; D remains ambiguous. The germline V and J ends were trimmed by 4 bases and 0 bases, with 13 bases remaining between them. Germline V gene data show CDR1 as LGHDT and CDR2 as YNNKEL (reference sequence). The CDR3 consists of 16 residues.

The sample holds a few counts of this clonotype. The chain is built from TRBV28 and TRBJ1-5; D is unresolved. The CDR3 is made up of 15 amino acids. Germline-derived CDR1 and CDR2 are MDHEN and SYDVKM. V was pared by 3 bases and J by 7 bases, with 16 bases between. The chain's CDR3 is CASSLDARVYQPQHF. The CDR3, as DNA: TGTGCCAGCAGTTTGGACGCTAGGGTTTACCAGCCCCAGCATTTT.

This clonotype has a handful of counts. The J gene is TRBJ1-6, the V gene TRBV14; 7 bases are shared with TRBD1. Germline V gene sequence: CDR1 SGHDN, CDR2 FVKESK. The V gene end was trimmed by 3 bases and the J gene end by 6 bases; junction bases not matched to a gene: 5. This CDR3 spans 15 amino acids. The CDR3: CASSQHRGFNSPLHF. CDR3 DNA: TGTGCCAGCAGCCAGCACAGGGGTTTTAATTCACCCCTCCACTTT.

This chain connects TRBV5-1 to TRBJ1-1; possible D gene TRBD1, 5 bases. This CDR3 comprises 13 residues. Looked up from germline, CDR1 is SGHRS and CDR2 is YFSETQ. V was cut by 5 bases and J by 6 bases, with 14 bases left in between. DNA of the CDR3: TGCGCCAGCAGTATGGGGGTGAGGGCTGAAGCTTTCTTT. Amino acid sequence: CASSMGVRAEAFF.